Listed here are 19 T cell receptor beta chains from one sample, sequenced in a study of cytomegalovirus exposure and HLA in healthy donors. 60 Vbeta and 13 Jbeta primers were used in PCR. Produced via immunoSEQ multiplex PCR; TCRdb's table is partial and in-frame only. The data show 200,000 or so clones, around 83% seen once. The source material was PBMCs. Source of these receptors: a woman between 40 and 50 years old in good health and CMV-seronegative.

This chain joins TRBV27 and TRBJ2-7; 9 bases align to TRBD1. This CDR3 spans 16 amino acids. Germline lookup yields CDR1 MNHEY and CDR2 SMNVEV (reference sequence). J was trimmed by 4 bases and V by 6 bases; bases with no gene match: 13. Here the CDR3 DNA reads TGTGCCAGCAGCAGCCCTCCCGGGACAGGGAAATACGAGCAGTACTTC. The encoded protein is CASSSPPGTGKYEQYF.

This rearrangement joins TRBV7-2 to TRBJ2-1; 11 bases are a match to TRBD2. Germline V gene lookup returns CDR1 SGHTA and CDR2 FQGNSA. V gave up 2 bases and J gave up 4 bases; unmatched junction bases: 4. The CDR3 consists of 16 residues. The CDR3 protein is CASSLFGTSGYNEQFF. In nucleotides, the CDR3 is TGTGCCAGCAGCTTATTCGGGACTAGCGGATACAATGAGCAGTTCTTC.

The J gene is TRBJ2-4, the V gene TRBV2, with TRBD1 as a possible D gene (6 bases). Looked up from germline, CDR1 is SNHLY and CDR2 is FYNNEI. V shed 7 bases and J shed 0 bases, with 13 bases lying between them. The CDR3 is 15 amino acids. CDR3 coding DNA: TGTGCCAGCAAGGTCCAGGGGCTAGCCAAAAACATTCAGTACTTC. Residues: CASKVQGLAKNIQYF.

The chain combines TRBV4-1 with TRBJ2-1, with D possibly being TRBD1 (6 bases). Germline CDR1 is MGHRA and CDR2 is YSYEKL. The CDR3 has 15 amino acids. The ends were cut back, 2 bases at V and 7 bases at J, with 15 bases in the middle. The CDR3 region is CASSQPTNRVNEQFF. The CDR3, as DNA: TGCGCCAGCAGCCAACCTACCAACAGGGTGAATGAGCAGTTCTTC.

The chain's CDR3 is CASRTPEGYEQFF. CDR3 DNA sequence: TGTGCCAGCAGAACCCCCGAGGGCTATGAGCAGTTCTTC. The V call is TRBV28, the J call TRBJ2-1; perhaps TRBD2 as D (5 bases). V lost 6 bases and J 8 bases, leaving 14 bases between the germline ends. From germline, CDR1 is MDHEN and CDR2 SYDVKM. The CDR3 runs 13 residues. Supplemented by reference TRBV28 and TRBJ2-1, the full variable domain reads DVKVTQSSRYLVKRTGEKVFLECVQDMDHENMFWYRQDPGLGLRLIYFSYDVKMKEKGDIPEGYSVSREKKERFSLILESASTNQTSMYLCASRTPEGYEQFFGPGTRLTVL.

Here the CDR3 reads CASSIRGGSPGNIQYF. In DNA, the CDR3 is TGTGCCAGTAGTATAAGGGGAGGATCCCCGGGGAACATTCAGTACTTC. V usage is TRBV19 and J usage is TRBJ2-4, with D perhaps matching TRBD2 (6 bases). V was shortened by 2 bases and J by 7 bases, with 18 bases between the two germline ends. The CDR3 has 16 amino acids. Germline V gene data show CDR1 as LNHDA and CDR2 as SQIVND (reference sequence).

CDR3 protein: CASSTPGTSRYNEQFF. CDR3 coding DNA: TGTGCCAGCAGCACCCCCGGGACTAGCAGATACAATGAGCAGTTCTTC. This chain uses TRBV7-9 with TRBJ2-1; 9 bases agree with TRBD2. The CDR3 totals 16 residues. Germline CDR1 is SEHNR and CDR2 is FQNEAQ (reference sequence). V dropped 5 bases and J dropped 4; count of bases not matched to a gene: 9.

V usage is TRBV6-5 and J usage is TRBJ1-2; TRBD1 might be the D (6 bases). V lost 0 bases to trimming and J lost 4 bases, with 12 bases between them. Per germline, CDR1 MNHEY and CDR2 SVGAGI. CDR3 length: 15 amino acids. CDR3 in amino acids: CASSYSRGLFYGYTF. CDR3 in DNA: TGTGCCAGCAGTTACTCCAGGGGCCTATTCTATGGCTACACCTTC.

The chain carries TRBV7-2 and TRBJ2-2; 8 nucleotides line up with TRBD1. The junction had 5 bases not matched to a gene; V was cut back by 5 bases and J by 3 bases. CDR1 and CDR2 (germline): SGHTA, FQGNSA. The CDR3 covers 15 residues. CDR3 loop: CASSPRDRHTGELFF. The CDR3 DNA reads TGTGCCAGCAGCCCGAGGGACAGGCACACCGGGGAGCTGTTTTTT.

The V call is TRBV5-1, the J call TRBJ1-1; D uncertain. V was cut by 2 bases and J by 1 base, with 6 bases left in between. CDR3 length: 13 residues. Germline V lookup: CDR1 SGHRS, CDR2 YFSETQ. This chain's CDR3 is CASSFQQNTEAFF. For the CDR3, the DNA is TGCGCCAGCAGCTTCCAACAGAACACTGAAGCTTTCTTT.

The rearrangement links TRBV5-1 to TRBJ2-5; 9 nucleotides agree with TRBD1. The junction had 4 bases not matched to a gene; V was cut back by 4 bases and J by 3 bases. Germline V gene lookup returns CDR1 SGHRS and CDR2 YFSETQ. The CDR3 totals 14 residues. CDR3 loop: CASSQDRGEETQYF. CDR3 DNA sequence: TGCGCCAGCAGCCAGGACAGGGGAGAAGAGACCCAGTACTTC. The complete variable domain, with remaining parts taken from reference TRBV5-1 and TRBJ2-5, reads KAGVTQTPRYLIKTRGQQVTLSCSPISGHRSVSWYQQTPGQGLQFLFEYFSETQRNKGNFPGRFSGRQFSNSRSEMNVSTLELGDSALYLCASSQDRGEETQYFGPGTRLLVL.

The CDR3 loop is CASVQGLDGSIQYF. The CDR3 nucleotides are TGTGCCAGCGTACAGGGGTTAGACGGGAGCATTCAGTACTTC. The chain joins TRBV2 to TRBJ2-4; D is perhaps TRBD1 (7 bases). The CDR3 extends over 14 amino acids. CDR1 is SNHLY and CDR2 is FYNNEI in the germline V gene. Between the trimmed V and J ends, which lost 8 bases and 9 bases, there was a span of 20 bases. Variable domain in full (rest from reference TRBV2 and TRBJ2-4): EPEVTQTPSHQVTQMGQEVILRCVPISNHLYFYWYRQILGQKVEFLVSFYNNEISEKSEIFDDQFSVERPDGSNFTLKIRSTKLEDSAMYFCASVQGLDGSIQYFGAGTRLSVL.

The rearrangement links TRBV9 to TRBJ2-7; TRBD1 aligns across 10 bases. The CDR3 runs 17 residues. Germline V CDR1 and CDR2: SGDLS, YYNGEE. The J segment lost 5 bases and the V segment lost 0 bases, leaving 11 bases of the junction unmatched. The CDR3 loop is CASSVDPPGQGYDEQYF. The CDR3 DNA reads as TGTGCCAGCAGCGTAGACCCTCCGGGACAGGGGTATGACGAGCAGTACTTC.

CDR3 bases: TGCGCCAGCAGCTTGGCTCGAATGGGGACAGCCCAAGAGACCCAGTACTTC. Translated: CASSLARMGTAQETQYF. The rearrangement joins TRBV5-1 to TRBJ2-5, with 7 positions matching TRBD1. V lost 0 bases to trimming and J lost 1 base; unmatched junction nucleotides: 9. The CDR3 extends over 17 amino acids. The germline V gene has CDR1 SGHRS and CDR2 YFSETQ.

This clone has a handful of counts. One junction end does not reproduce the germline sequence, and a read error may be involved. V usage is TRBV4-1 and J usage is TRBJ1-2; the match to TRBD1 covers 8 bases. Germline CDR1 and CDR2: MGHRA and YSYEKL. CDR3 size: 15 residues. The CDR3 region is CASSKWTGLPYGYTF. The CDR3 region has the DNA TGTGCCAGCAGCAAATGGACAGGGCTGCCCTATGGCTACACCTTC.

This clone was seen a few times. The gene calls are TRBV7-9 and TRBJ1-2; 7 bases agree with TRBD1. There are 13 residues in the CDR3. Looked up from germline, CDR1 is SEHNR and CDR2 is FQNEAQ (reference sequence). Trimming at V came to 5 bases and at J to 3 bases, leaving 3 bases not matched to a gene. The CDR3 bases are TGTGCCAGCAGCCCGGACAGGTACTATGGCTACACCTTC. Encoded protein: CASSPDRYYGYTF.

The table lists this clone with a few counts. The chain recombines TRBV27 with TRBJ2-7; 12 positions match TRBD2. This CDR3 has 17 residues. CDR1 and CDR2 (germline): MNHEY, SMNVEV (reference sequence). V was pared by 3 bases and J by 4 bases, with 10 bases of the junction left unmatched. As DNA, the CDR3 is TGTGCCAGCAGTTTTATGACTAGCGGGAGTGTTCGGTACGAGCAGTACTTC. Its translation is CASSFMTSGSVRYEQYF.

The V and J genes are TRBV30 and TRBJ2-2; perhaps TRBD2 as D (6 bases). CDR1 GTSNPN and CDR2 SVGIG come from the germline V gene (reference sequence). CDR3 length equals 18 residues. Deletions cut 0 bases from V and 5 bases from J, with 22 bases between. CDR3 in DNA: TGTGCCTGGAGTGTAGGGTGGGGGGAGCCGGGGAGGACCGGGGAGCTGTTTTTT. This translates into CAWSVGWGEPGRTGELFF.

The V gene is TRBV19, the J gene TRBJ2-7; 10 bases align to TRBD2. Germline V CDR1 and CDR2: LNHDA, SQIVND (reference sequence). The CDR3 has 16 amino acids. The V and J ends lost 5 bases and 2 bases, in that order; junction bases with no gene match: 9. The CDR3 nucleotides read TGTGCCAGTAGTCTGTCAACTAGCGGGATAACCTACGAGCAGTACTTC. Amino acid sequence: CASSLSTSGITYEQYF.